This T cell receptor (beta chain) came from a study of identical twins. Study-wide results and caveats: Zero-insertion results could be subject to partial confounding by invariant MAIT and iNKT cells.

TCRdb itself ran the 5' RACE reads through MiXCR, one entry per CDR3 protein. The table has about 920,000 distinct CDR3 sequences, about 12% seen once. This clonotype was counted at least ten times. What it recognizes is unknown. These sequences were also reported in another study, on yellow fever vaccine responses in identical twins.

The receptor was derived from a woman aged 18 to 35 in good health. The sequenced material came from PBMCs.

In nucleotides, the CDR3 is TGTGCCACCAGCGACGAACTCGTCTCCTACAATGAGCAGTTCTTC. Protein product: CATSDELVSYNEQFF. The rearrangement links TRBV15 to TRBJ2-1; D uncertain. Germline V gene data show CDR1 as LNHNV and CDR2 as YYDKDF (reference sequence). There are 15 residues in the CDR3. The V gene lost 5 bases and the J gene lost 0 bases, with 11 bases spanning the gap. Full variable domain (remainder filled in from reference TRBV15 and TRBJ2-1): DAMVIQNPRYQVTQFGKPVTLSCSQTLNHNVMYWYQQKSSQAPKLLFHYYDKDFNNEADTPDNFQSRRPNTSFCFLDIRSPGLGDTAMYLCATSDELVSYNEQFFGPGTRLTVL.